A single sample gave rise to the 25 T cell receptor beta chains below, sequenced in a study of OX40 agonist ivuxolimab in advanced cancers. Libraries were prepared by immunoSEQ multiplex PCR; TCRdb keeps only in-frame clonotypes and omits some of them. The sample includes under 55,000 clones, more than 75% of them seen just once. Sequencing used CD4+ or CD8+ T cells sorted from blood, obtained in a trial of the OX40 agonist ivuxolimab. Source of these receptors: an adult with an advanced solid tumor such as melanoma, head and neck, liver or kidney cancer.

The rearrangement joins TRBV7-6 to TRBJ2-7; 10 bases fit TRBD2. Unmatched junction bases numbered 10, after V lost 5 bases and J lost 6 bases. The CDR3 is 15 residues long. CDR1 SGHVS and CDR2 FNYEAQ come from the germline V gene. CDR3 sequence reads: CASSPNELAGLEQYF. CDR3 bases: TGTGCCAGCAGCCCTAACGAACTAGCGGGACTCGAGCAGTACTTC.

V and J are TRBV29-1 and TRBJ2-1; no firm D call. Between the trimmed V and J ends, which lost 7 bases and 5 bases, there was a span of 15 bases. Germline lookup yields CDR1 SQVTM and CDR2 ANQGSEA. The CDR3 consists of 13 residues. The CDR3 here is CSAARPDDNEQFF. CDR3 in DNA: TGCAGCGCTGCGCGTCCAGATGACAATGAGCAGTTCTTC.

The chain joins TRBV11-3 to TRBJ1-1, with D maybe TRBD1 (5 bases). CDR1 and CDR2 (germline): SGHNT, YENEEA. The length of the CDR3 is 15 residues. The V end was cut by 5 bases, the J end by 1 base, with 14 bases between. Written as DNA, the CDR3 is TGTGCCAGCAGCCCACAGGCAGCGCAGAACACTGAAGCTTTCTTT. It encodes CASSPQAAQNTEAFF.

The V and J genes are TRBV10-3 and TRBJ1-6; the D is unclear. Trimming cost V 1 base and J 6 bases, with 13 bases left between them. CDR3 length: 16 amino acids. Per germline, CDR1 ENHRY and CDR2 SYGVKD. DNA for the CDR3: TGTGCCATCAGTGAGTTTCCTCCCCTAGGTAATTCACCCCTCCACTTT. Residues: CAISEFPPLGNSPLHF.

A remark on this clone: A far larger clone is only one base removed, so a read error is likely. This chain's CDR3 is CASSQDWNNRGGPEAFF. The CDR3 nucleotides are TGTGCCAGCAGCCAAGATTGGAACAACAGAGGAGGGCCTGAAGCTTTCTTT. The V gene is TRBV4-2, the J gene TRBJ1-1; D ambiguous. The germline V and J ends were trimmed by 0 bases and 6 bases, with 20 bases remaining between them. The CDR3 runs to 17 residues. The germline V gene has CDR1 LGHNA and CDR2 YNFKEQ.

V gene TRBV13 combines with J gene TRBJ2-7; D might be TRBD2 (7 bases). Germline V gives CDR1 PRHDT, CDR2 FYEKMQ (reference sequence). This CDR3 is 15 amino acids long. Trimming pared 5 bases from V and 0 bases from J, leaving 14 bases between. As DNA, the CDR3 is TGTGCCAGCAGCGCACAGGGACTAAGCTCCTACGAGCAGTACTTC. As protein: CASSAQGLSSYEQYF.

V and J are TRBV28 and TRBJ1-6, with D possibly matching TRBD1 (5 bases). Germline V gene sequence: CDR1 MDHEN, CDR2 SYDVKM. With 3 bases removed from V and 9 bases from J, the gap between germline ends came to 12 bases. This CDR3 spans 14 amino acids. The CDR3 sequence: CASSLYQGISPLHF. For the CDR3, the DNA is TGTGCCAGCAGTTTGTACCAGGGTATTTCACCCCTCCACTTT.

The J gene is TRBJ2-2, the V gene TRBV28, with 8 nucleotides matching TRBD1. The ends lost 9 bases at V and 5 bases at J; junction bases unmatched: 5. Germline V gene sequence: CDR1 MDHEN, CDR2 SYDVKM. The CDR3 contains 13 residues. DNA of the CDR3: TGTGCCAGTATCAGGGGGCGAACCGGGGAGCTGTTTTTT. It yields the protein CASIRGRTGELFF.

This clone was counted between two and nine times. The V gene is TRBV7-9, the J gene TRBJ2-7; the match to TRBD1 covers 11 bases. The CDR3 runs 15 residues. Losses at the gene ends were 5 bases for V and 3 bases for J; bases not matched to a gene: 6. Germline V CDR1 and CDR2: SEHNR, FQNEAQ (reference sequence). In DNA form, the CDR3 reads TGTGCCAGCAGCCTCTGGACAGGGGGCGGCTACGAGCAGTACTTC. Translation gives CASSLWTGGGYEQYF.

The chain couples TRBV28 to TRBJ1-1, with D maybe TRBD1 (6 bases). CDR3 length equals 15 residues. The germline gives CDR1 MDHEN, CDR2 SYDVKM. Between the trimmed V and J ends, which lost 2 bases and 1 base, there was a span of 11 bases. CDR3 nucleotides: TGTGCCAGCAGTTTAACGGGACATAAGAACACTGAAGCTTTCTTT. Encoded protein: CASSLTGHKNTEAFF.

This chain uses TRBV11-2 with TRBJ2-1; 8 nucleotides line up with TRBD2. Germline V lookup: CDR1 SGHAT, CDR2 FQNNGV. V trimming: 1 base; J trimming: 3 bases; junction bases outside the gene matches: 8. This CDR3 comprises 17 residues. DNA of the CDR3: TGTGCCAGCAGCTTAGCCTATTGGGCGGGGGGCTACAATGAGCAGTTCTTC. Protein product: CASSLAYWAGGYNEQFF.

V usage is TRBV15 and J usage is TRBJ1-1; the D gene is possibly TRBD1 (5 bases). The CDR3 contains 14 residues. Deletions cut 0 bases from V and 5 bases from J, with 10 bases between. The V gene's germline CDR1 is LNHNV and CDR2 YYDKDF (reference sequence). The CDR3 nucleotides read TGTGCCACCAGCAGAGATCAGGGAGGAACTGAAGCTTTCTTT. Translating it yields CATSRDQGGTEAFF.

J is TRBJ2-7 and V is TRBV20-1; D not certain. Germline V gives CDR1 DFQATT, CDR2 SNEGSKA (reference sequence). The CDR3 runs to 10 residues. Trimming removed 3 bases from V and 2 bases from J, with 2 bases in between. DNA for the CDR3: TGCAGTGCTAGCCCCTACGAGCAGTACTTC. As protein: CSASPYEQYF.

The chain carries TRBV30 and TRBJ1-3; the D gene is possibly TRBD1 (5 bases). CDR1 GTSNPN and CDR2 SVGIG come from the germline V gene (reference sequence). This CDR3 has 14 residues. Deletions cut 5 bases from V and 0 bases from J, with 11 bases between. The CDR3 nucleotides read TGTGCCTGGGGGGCAGGGAGCTCTGGAAACACCATATATTTT. Encoded protein: CAWGAGSSGNTIYF.

V gene TRBV25-1 combines with J gene TRBJ1-2; a possible D gene is TRBD1 (6 bases). There are 13 residues in the CDR3. V lost 4 bases and J lost 6, with 12 bases in between. CDR1 and CDR2 from the germline V gene are MGHDK and SYGVNS. CDR3 sequence (DNA): TGTGCCAGCAGTGTTGGGACATCGGATGGCTACACCTTC. Its protein is CASSVGTSDGYTF.

J is TRBJ2-3 and V is TRBV9; 10 nucleotides line up with TRBD2. J lost 3 bases, V lost 2 bases, and 3 bases had no gene match. The CDR3 consists of 15 residues. Per germline, CDR1 SGDLS and CDR2 YYNGEE. The CDR3 DNA follows: TGTGCCAGCAGCGTCGGGGGACTAGCGACAGATACGCAGTATTTT. The encoded protein is CASSVGGLATDTQYF.

The chain combines TRBV28 with TRBJ2-7; tentatively, D is TRBD2 (5 bases). The germline V gene has CDR1 MDHEN and CDR2 SYDVKM. The CDR3 covers 13 residues. Trimming stripped 6 bases from V and 6 bases from J, with 15 bases between. As DNA, the CDR3 is TGTGCCAGCAGCTACGGGATTCACGGCGAGCAGTACTTC. It is translated as CASSYGIHGEQYF. Combining the CDR3 with reference TRBV28 and TRBJ2-7 gives the whole variable domain DVKVTQSSRYLVKRTGEKVFLECVQDMDHENMFWYRQDPGLGLRLIYFSYDVKMKEKGDIPEGYSVSREKKERFSLILESASTNQTSMYLCASSYGIHGEQYFGPGTRLTVT.

The chain is built from TRBV30 and TRBJ2-7; D is uncertain. Trimming stripped 2 bases from V and 5 bases from J, with 22 bases between. The germline CDR1 and CDR2 sequences are GTSNPN and SVGIG (reference sequence). This CDR3 comprises 16 residues. CDR3 loop: CAWSPILYLPPHEQYF. The CDR3 region has the DNA TGTGCCTGGAGTCCCATACTATACCTCCCCCCCCACGAGCAGTACTTC.

The chain carries TRBV6-5 and TRBJ2-7; no definite D call. The germline V and J ends were trimmed by 0 bases and 0 bases, with 6 bases remaining between them. CDR1 MNHEY and CDR2 SVGAGI come from the germline V gene. The CDR3 extends over 14 amino acids. CDR3: CASSYSLSSYEQYF. The CDR3 nucleotides read TGTGCCAGCAGTTACTCGCTTAGCTCCTACGAGCAGTACTTC.

The chain has TRBV7-9 and TRBJ2-2, with D perhaps TRBD1 or TRBD2 (5 bases each). The CDR3 has 15 amino acids. Trimming shortened V by 2 bases and J by 6 bases, and 13 bases separated the two germline ends. Germline-derived CDR1 and CDR2 are SEHNR and FQNEAQ (reference sequence). DNA for the CDR3: TGTGCCAGCAGCTTACGGGGCGGACCAGCCGGGGAGCTGTTTTTT. Translation gives CASSLRGGPAGELFF. The full variable domain, with the rest looked up from reference TRBV7-9 and TRBJ2-2, is DTGVSQNPRHKITKRGQNVTFRCDPISEHNRLYWYRQTLGQGPEFLTYFQNEAQLEKSRLLSDRFSAERPKGSFSTLEIQRTEQGDSAMYLCASSLRGGPAGELFFGEGSRLTVL.

For the CDR3, the DNA is TGTGCCAGCAGCGTCCGACTAGCAGGAGATACGCAGTATTTT. Translation gives CASSVRLAGDTQYF. This chain uses TRBV5-4 with TRBJ2-3; 7 bases agree with TRBD2. The germline V gene has CDR1 SGHNT and CDR2 YYREEE (reference sequence). The CDR3 sequence is 14 residues long. V was clipped by 4 bases and J by 5 bases; unmatched bases: 7.

The chain joins TRBV19 to TRBJ2-6, with D uncertain. V lost 3 bases and J lost 3, with 6 bases in between. Per the germline V gene, CDR1 is LNHDA and CDR2 is SQIVND (reference sequence). This CDR3 contains 14 residues. In DNA form, the CDR3 reads TGTGCCAGTAGTATGGGTGTTGGGGCCAACGTCCTGACTTTC. Translated, it gives CASSMGVGANVLTF.

J is TRBJ2-7 and V is TRBV2, with D possibly called TRBD1 or TRBD2 (5 bases each). Germline assignment: CDR1 SNHLY and CDR2 FYNNEI. This CDR3 comprises 15 residues. V lost 6 bases, J lost 2 bases, and 17 bases lay in between. This chain's CDR3 is CASRETRGATYEQYF. CDR3 in DNA: TGTGCCAGCAGAGAAACGAGGGGCGCAACCTACGAGCAGTACTTC.

This chain links TRBV11-3 with TRBJ2-1; no clear D gene. The germline V gene encodes CDR1 SGHNT and CDR2 YENEEA. V was shortened by 6 bases and J by 2 bases, with 8 bases between the two germline ends. The length of the CDR3 is 13 residues. The CDR3 is CASRQYPYNEQFF. The CDR3 DNA follows: TGTGCCAGCAGACAGTACCCCTACAATGAGCAGTTCTTC.

V gene TRBV11-1 combines with J gene TRBJ2-3; D not certain. V was pared by 3 bases and J by 3 bases, with 7 bases between. In germline, CDR1 is SGHAT, CDR2 FQDESV (reference sequence). CDR3 length: 13 amino acids. CDR3 protein: CASSLAATDTQYF. The CDR3 DNA reads TGTGCCAGCAGCTTGGCAGCTACAGATACGCAGTATTTT. The full variable domain, in which reference TRBV11-1 and TRBJ2-3 provide the parts outside the CDR3, is EAEVAQSPRYKITEKSQAVAFWCDPISGHATLYWYRQILGQGPELLVQFQDESVVDDSQLPKDRFSAERLKGVDSTLKIQPAELGDSAMYLCASSLAATDTQYFGPGTRLTVL.